This TCR beta chain was obtained from a study of blood T cell repertoires in COVID-19. As for the study in general: The study drew acute and convalescent COVID-19 samples from the United States, Italy and Spain.

As originally analysed: Amplification of reference gene primers provided the estimated nucleated cell counts. Sequenced by immunoSEQ multiplex PCR; TCRdb stores in-frame clones only, minus some. The V and J calls and clone size are taken from that table; D and trimming were inferred from the DNA. The table has fewer than 200,000 clones, over 80% seen once; the top ten hold more than 1.5%. Germline V gene sequence: CDR1 LGHDT, CDR2 YNNKEL (reference sequence). The CDR3 spans 15 residues. Trimming stripped 0 bases from V and 5 bases from J, with 13 bases between. The specimen sequenced was peripheral blood. The receptor was isolated from a woman in her forties or fifties with acute or convalescent COVID-19. The chain is built from TRBV3-1 (or the pseudogene TRBV3-2) and TRBJ2-5, with D possibly TRBD2 on 7 matching bases. The CDR3, as DNA: TGTGCCAGCAGCCAAGACCCGGGGGGCCTGGAGACCCAGTACTTC. This encodes CASSQDPGGLETQYF.